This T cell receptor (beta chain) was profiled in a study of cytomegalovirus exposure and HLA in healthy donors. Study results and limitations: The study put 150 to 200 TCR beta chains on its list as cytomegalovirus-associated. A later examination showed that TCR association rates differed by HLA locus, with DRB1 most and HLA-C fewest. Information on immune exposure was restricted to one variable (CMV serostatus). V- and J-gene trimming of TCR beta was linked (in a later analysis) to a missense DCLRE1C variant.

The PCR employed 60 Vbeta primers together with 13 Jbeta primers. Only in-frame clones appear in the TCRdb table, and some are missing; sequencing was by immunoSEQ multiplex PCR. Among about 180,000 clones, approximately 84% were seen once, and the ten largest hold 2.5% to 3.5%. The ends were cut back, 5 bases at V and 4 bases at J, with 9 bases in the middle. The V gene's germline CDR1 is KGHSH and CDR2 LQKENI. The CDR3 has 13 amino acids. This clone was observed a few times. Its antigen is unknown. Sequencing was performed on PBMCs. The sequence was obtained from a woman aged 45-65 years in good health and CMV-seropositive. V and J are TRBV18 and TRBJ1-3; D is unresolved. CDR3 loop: CASSGGFGNTIYF. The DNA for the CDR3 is TGTGCCAGCTCAGGAGGGTTCGGAAACACCATATATTTT.